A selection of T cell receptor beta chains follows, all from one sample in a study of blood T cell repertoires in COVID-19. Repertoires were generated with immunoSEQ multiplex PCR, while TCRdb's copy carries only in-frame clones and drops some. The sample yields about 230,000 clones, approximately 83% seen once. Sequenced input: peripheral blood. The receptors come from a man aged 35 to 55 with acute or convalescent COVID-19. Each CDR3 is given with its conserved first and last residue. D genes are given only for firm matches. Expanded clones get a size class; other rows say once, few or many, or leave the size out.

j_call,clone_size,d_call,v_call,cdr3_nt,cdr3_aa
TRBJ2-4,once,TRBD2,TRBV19,TGTGCCAGTAGTATATTCCCGACTAGCGGGAGGGCCTTAGCCAAAAACATTCAGTACTTC,CASSIFPTSGRALAKNIQYF
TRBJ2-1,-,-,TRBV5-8,TGTGCCAGCAGCTTGTCGGGAATCTACAATGAGCAGTTCTTC,CASSLSGIYNEQFF
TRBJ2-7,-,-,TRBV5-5,TGTGCCAGCAGCTTGGGAGCAGGGGTGAGCTACGAGCAGTACTTC,CASSLGAGVSYEQYF
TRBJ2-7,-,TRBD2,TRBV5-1,TGCGCCAGCAGCTTGCCCGGGACTACGAGCTCCTACGAGCAGTACTTC,CASSLPGTTSSYEQYF
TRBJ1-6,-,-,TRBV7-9,TGTGCCAGCAGCTCAACCTTGGGGGGTTCACCCCTCCACTTT,CASSSTLGGSPLHF
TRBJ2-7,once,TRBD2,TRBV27,TGTGCCAGCTCGCGACTAGCGGGAGCATTATACGAGCAGTACTTC,CASSRLAGALYEQYF
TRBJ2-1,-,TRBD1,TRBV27,TGTGCCAGCAGTTGGCAGGGGGCGCCCCTGGGAAATGAGCAGTTCTTC,CASSWQGAPLGNEQFF
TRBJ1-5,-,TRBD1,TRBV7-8,TGTGCCAGCAGCTTATTGGGGGGACAGGGCGGGCCCCAGCATTTT,CASSLLGGQGGPQHF
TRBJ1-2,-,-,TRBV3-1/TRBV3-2,TGTGCCAGCAGCCAATTTAACAGGGCGTCCACCTTC,CASSQFNRASTF
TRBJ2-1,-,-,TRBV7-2,TGTGCCAGCAGCTACGGGAGATACAATGAGCAGTTCTTC,CASSYGRYNEQFF
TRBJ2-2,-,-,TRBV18,TGTGCCAGCTCACTTAGTCAGGACACCGGGGAGCTGTTTTTT,CASSLSQDTGELFF
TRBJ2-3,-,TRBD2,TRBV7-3,TGTGCCAGCAGCCCGCGTAGCGGGAGAGGCACAGATACGCAGTATTTT,CASSPRSGRGTDTQYF
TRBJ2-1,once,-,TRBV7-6,TGTGCCAGCAGGTCCCCGGTGGGGGGCTCCTACAATGAGCAGTTCTTC,CASRSPVGGSYNEQFF
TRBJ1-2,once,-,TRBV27,TGTGCCAGCAGCCGTACAGGGTACGATGGCTACACCTTC,CASSRTGYDGYTF
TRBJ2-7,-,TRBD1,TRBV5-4,TGTGCCAGCAGCCTGCCGGCAGGGGGCTCCGAGCAGTACTTC,CASSLPAGGSEQYF
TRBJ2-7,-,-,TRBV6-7,TGTGCCAGCAGTCCTTACGAGCAGTACTTC,CASSPYEQYF
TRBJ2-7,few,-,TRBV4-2,TGTGCCAGCAGCCAAGAAGATGGGGCAGGGCACTACGAGCAGTACTTC,CASSQEDGAGHYEQYF
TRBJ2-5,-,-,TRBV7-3,TGTGCCAGCAGCTTAACTCACGGAGACGAGACCCAGTACTTC,CASSLTHGDETQYF
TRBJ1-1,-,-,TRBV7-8,TGTGCCAGCACCCCCCGGGGTGGGACTGAAGCTTTCTTT,CASTPRGGTEAFF
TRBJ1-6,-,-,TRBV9,TGTGCCAGCAGCGTAGCTACAGGGTCGTTGGGGGCCCTCCACTTT,CASSVATGSLGALHF
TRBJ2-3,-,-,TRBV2,TGTGCCAGCGCCGGACTACTCTCAGATACGCAGTATTTT,CASAGLLSDTQYF
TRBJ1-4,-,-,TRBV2,TGTGCCAGCAGTTACCTGGGGGGGGCGAGTGAAAAACTGTTTTTT,CASSYLGGASEKLFF
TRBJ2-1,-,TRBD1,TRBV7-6,TGTGCCAGCAGCTTAGGAACAGGGGGGAGTGGACACAATGAGCAGTTCTTC,CASSLGTGGSGHNEQFF
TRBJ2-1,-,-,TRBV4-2,TGTGCCAGCAAACCAGGAGGGGAGATTTACAATGAGCAGTTCTTC,CASKPGGEIYNEQFF
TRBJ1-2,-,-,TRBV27,TGTGCCAGCAGTTTATCACAGGGCTACTATGGCTACACCTTC,CASSLSQGYYGYTF
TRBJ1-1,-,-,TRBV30,TGTGCCTGGAGTGTTGGGGGGTTAGGCGGAGCTTTCTTT,CAWSVGGLGGAFF
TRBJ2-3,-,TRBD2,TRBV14,TGTGCCAGCAGCCGTCGGGAGGGCACAGATACGCAGTATTTT,CASSRREGTDTQYF
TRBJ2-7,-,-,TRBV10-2,TGCGCCAGCAGTGCCCGGTTAGTTGGCGAGCAGTACTTC,CASSARLVGEQYF
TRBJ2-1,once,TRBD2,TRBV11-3,TGTGCCAGCAGTTTAGGGGTAGGGGTTTGGGCTAGCGGGAGCTACAATGAGCAGTTCTTC,CASSLGVGVWASGSYNEQFF
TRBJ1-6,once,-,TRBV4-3,TGCGCCAGCAGCCAAGAGGGTGGCACTATCGGGGATTCACCCCTCCACTTT,CASSQEGGTIGDSPLHF
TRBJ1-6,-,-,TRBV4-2,TGTGCCAGCAGCCAACAAGAACCAGAAGTCTCCTATAATTCACCCCTCCACTTT,CASSQQEPEVSYNSPLHF
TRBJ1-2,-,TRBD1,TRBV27,TGTGCCAGCTGTCGGGACAGGGCGAATAACTATGGCTACACCTTC,CASCRDRANNYGYTF
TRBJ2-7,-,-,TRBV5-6,TGTGCCAGCAGCTTTCGTAGCTCCTACGAGCAGTACTTC,CASSFRSSYEQYF
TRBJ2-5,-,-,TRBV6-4,TGTGCCAGCCCCCCCTGGACTTCCTCCCCAGAGACCCAGTACTTC,CASPPWTSSPETQYF
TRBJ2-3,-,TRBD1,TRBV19,TGTGCCAGTCGGACAGGGCTTACAGATACGCAGTATTTT,CASRTGLTDTQYF
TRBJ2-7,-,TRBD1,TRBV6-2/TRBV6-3,TGTGCCAGCAGTTACTCGAGACAGGGAAGGTACGAGCAGTACTTC,CASSYSRQGRYEQYF
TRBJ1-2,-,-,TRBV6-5,TGTGCCAGCAGTTACTCGAGGCTCTATGGCTACACCTTC,CASSYSRLYGYTF
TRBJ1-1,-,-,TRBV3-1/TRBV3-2,TGTGCCAGCAGCAGGGGGTGGGCCGAAGCTTTCTTT,CASSRGWAEAFF
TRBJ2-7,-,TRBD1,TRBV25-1,TGTGCCAGCAGTGACACCGGGACAGGGGGCTACGAGCAGTACTTC,CASSDTGTGGYEQYF
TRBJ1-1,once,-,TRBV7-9,TGTGCCAGCAGCTTATTCGGGGAAGCTTTCTTT,CASSLFGEAFF
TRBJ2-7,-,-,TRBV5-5,TGTGCCAGCAGCCCATCGAACTCCGGTTACGAGCAGTACTTC,CASSPSNSGYEQYF
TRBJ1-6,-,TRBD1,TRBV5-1,TGCGCCAGCAGCTTGACGGGACAGAGTAATTCACCCCTCCACTTT,CASSLTGQSNSPLHF
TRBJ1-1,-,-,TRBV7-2,TGTGCCAGCAGCTTAGACCAGGACTACACTGAAGCTTTCTTT,CASSLDQDYTEAFF
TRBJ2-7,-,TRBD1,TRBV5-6,TGTGCCAGCAGCCCAGGGGGCAACTCCTACGAGCAGTACTTC,CASSPGGNSYEQYF
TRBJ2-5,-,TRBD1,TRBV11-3,TGTGCCAGCAGTTGGACAGGGCTGGGAGAGACCCAGTACTTC,CASSWTGLGETQYF
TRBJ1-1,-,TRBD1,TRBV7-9,TGTGCCAGCACCGCAGCCGGACAGGGGTTGGGGACTGAAGCTTTCTTT,CASTAAGQGLGTEAFF